This T cell receptor (beta chain) was sequenced in a study of PD-L1 blockade in urothelial cancer. At the level of the study: Timepoints chosen for blood analysis were 3 weeks (second dose) and 6 weeks after treatment start.

V was shortened by 6 bases and J by 6 bases, with 9 bases between the two germline ends. This CDR3 is 12 amino acids long. Germline V lookup: CDR1 LGHNT, CDR2 FRNRAP. Repertoires were generated with immunoSEQ multiplex PCR, while TCRdb's copy carries only in-frame clones and drops some. The sample has some 71,000 clones; approximately 86% are singletons. Sample time point: pretreatment peripheral blood. This clone was seen only a few times. The TCR originated in a man between 60 and 75 years old with urothelial cancer. This specimen was PBMCs, taken around atezolizumab (anti-PD-L1) treatment. The chain joins TRBV12-5 to TRBJ2-1; tentatively, D is TRBD2 (6 bases). The CDR3 loop reads CASGPGSNEQFF. For the CDR3, the DNA is TGTGCTAGTGGCCCCGGGAGCAATGAGCAGTTCTTC.